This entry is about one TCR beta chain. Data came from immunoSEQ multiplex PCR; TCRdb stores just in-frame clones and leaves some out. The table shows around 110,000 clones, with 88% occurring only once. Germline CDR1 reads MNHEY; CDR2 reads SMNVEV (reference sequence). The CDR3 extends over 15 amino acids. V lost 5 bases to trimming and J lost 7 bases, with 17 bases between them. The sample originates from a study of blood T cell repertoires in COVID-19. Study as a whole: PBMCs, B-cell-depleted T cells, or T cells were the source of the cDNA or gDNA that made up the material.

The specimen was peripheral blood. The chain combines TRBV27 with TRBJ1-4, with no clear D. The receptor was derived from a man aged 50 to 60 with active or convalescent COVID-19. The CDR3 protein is CASSPSDRRVEKLFF. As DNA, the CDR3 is TGTGCCAGCAGTCCATCGGACCGGCGGGTTGAAAAACTGTTTTTT.